This T cell receptor beta chain was sequenced in a study of blood T cell repertoires in COVID-19. Study in general: Material from acute and convalescent COVID-19 was sourced from the United States, Italy and Spain. Sample material is recorded as cDNA or gDNA derived from T cells, B-cell-depleted T cells, or PBMCs.

Germline V gene data show CDR1 as SQVTM and CDR2 as ANQGSEA. Trimming pared 0 bases from V and 2 bases from J, leaving 8 bases between. The CDR3 is made up of 14 amino acids. Per the study methods: Reference gene primers were amplified, and this amplification served to estimate nucleated cell counts. Profiling relied on immunoSEQ multiplex PCR, and the TCRdb table lists in-frame clones only, not all of them. The V and J calls and clone size are taken from that table; D and trimming were inferred from the DNA. Of about 220,000 clones in the sample, around 81% were seen once. This clonotype was obtained from a woman aged 60-75 years with acute or convalescent COVID-19. The sample taken for sequencing was peripheral blood. The rearrangement uses TRBV29-1 and TRBJ2-4; possible D gene TRBD2, 5 bases. The CDR3, as DNA: TGCAGCGTTGAAGATCCCGGGACCAAAAACATTCAGTACTTC. Protein product: CSVEDPGTKNIQYF.